This T cell receptor (beta chain) was sequenced for a study of shared clonotypes between healthy human individuals. Study findings and constraints: Though the depth was large, rarefaction showed that sorted-subset sequencing was incomplete. Only blood samples were collected, and tissue repertoires likely differ.

Over several immunoSEQ plates, each subset's genomic DNA was distributed in even portions. Some clones are missing from TCRdb's copy, which holds only in-frame ones; the method was immunoSEQ multiplex PCR. This table holds fewer than 800,000 clones, 92% found once. Naive-designated CD8 cells lacked CD45RO, were positively enriched for CCR7, and omitted terminally differentiated effector memory CD45RA+ cells. Trimming stripped 5 bases from V and 2 bases from J, with 6 bases between. The germline V gene has CDR1 SGDLS and CDR2 YYNGEE. The CDR3 sequence is 12 residues long. Regarding this clone: The antigen is not known.

The rearrangement links TRBV9 to TRBJ2-3; D unclear. The source is a young man in good health. Material for sequencing was naive CD8+ T cells sorted from blood. CDR3 in DNA: TGTGCCAGCAGTGAGATCACAGATACGCAGTATTTT. Protein: CASSEITDTQYF.